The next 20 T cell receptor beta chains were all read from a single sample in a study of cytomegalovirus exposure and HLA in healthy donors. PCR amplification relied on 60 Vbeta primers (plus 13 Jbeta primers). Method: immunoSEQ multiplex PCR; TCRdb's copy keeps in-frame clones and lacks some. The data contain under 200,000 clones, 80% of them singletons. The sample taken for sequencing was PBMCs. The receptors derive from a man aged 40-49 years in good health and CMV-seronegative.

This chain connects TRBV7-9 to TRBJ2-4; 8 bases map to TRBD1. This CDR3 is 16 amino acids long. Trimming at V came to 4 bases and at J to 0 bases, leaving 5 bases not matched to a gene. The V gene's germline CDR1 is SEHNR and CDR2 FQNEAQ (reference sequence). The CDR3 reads CASSSGTGLAKNIQYF. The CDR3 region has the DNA TGTGCCAGCAGCTCCGGGACAGGCCTAGCCAAAAACATTCAGTACTTC.

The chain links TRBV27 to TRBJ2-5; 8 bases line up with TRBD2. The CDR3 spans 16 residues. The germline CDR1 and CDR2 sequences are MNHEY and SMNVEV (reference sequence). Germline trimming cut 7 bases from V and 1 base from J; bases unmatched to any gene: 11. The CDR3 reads CASILGGGGPQETQYF. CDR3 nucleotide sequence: TGTGCCAGCATCCTCGGGGGGGGTGGCCCCCAAGAGACCCAGTACTTC.

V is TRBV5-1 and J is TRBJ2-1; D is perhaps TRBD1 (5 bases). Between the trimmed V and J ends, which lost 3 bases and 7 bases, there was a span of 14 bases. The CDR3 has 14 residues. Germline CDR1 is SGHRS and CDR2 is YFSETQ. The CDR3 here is CASSYDSIKNEQFF. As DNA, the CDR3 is TGCGCCAGCAGCTATGACAGCATTAAGAATGAGCAGTTCTTC.

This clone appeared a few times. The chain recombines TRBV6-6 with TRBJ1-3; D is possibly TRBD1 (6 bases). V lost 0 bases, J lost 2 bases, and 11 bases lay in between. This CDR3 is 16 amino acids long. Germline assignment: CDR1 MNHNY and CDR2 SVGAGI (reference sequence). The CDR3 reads CASSYSEQGAGNTIYF. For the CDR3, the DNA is TGTGCCAGCAGTTACTCGGAACAGGGCGCTGGAAACACCATATATTTT.

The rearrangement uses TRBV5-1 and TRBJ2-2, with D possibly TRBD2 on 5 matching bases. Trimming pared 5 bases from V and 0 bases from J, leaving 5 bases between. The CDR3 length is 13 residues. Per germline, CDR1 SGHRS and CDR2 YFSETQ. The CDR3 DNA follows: TGCGCCAGCAGACTAGCGAACACCGGGGAGCTGTTTTTT. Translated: CASRLANTGELFF.

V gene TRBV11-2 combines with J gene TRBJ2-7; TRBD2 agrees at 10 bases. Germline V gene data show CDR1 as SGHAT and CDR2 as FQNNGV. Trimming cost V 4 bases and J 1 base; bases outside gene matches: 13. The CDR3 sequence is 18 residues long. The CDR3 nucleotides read TGTGCCAGCAGCTCAGAGGCCCCTCTAGCGGGGGTATCCTACGAGCAGTACTTC. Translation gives CASSSEAPLAGVSYEQYF.

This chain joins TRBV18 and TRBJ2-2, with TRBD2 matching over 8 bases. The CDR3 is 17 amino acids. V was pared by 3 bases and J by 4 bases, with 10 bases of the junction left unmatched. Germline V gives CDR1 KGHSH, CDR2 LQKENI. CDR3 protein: CASSPTSELFTTGELFF. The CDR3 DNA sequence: TGTGCCAGCTCACCGACTAGCGAGCTATTCACCACCGGGGAGCTGTTTTTT.

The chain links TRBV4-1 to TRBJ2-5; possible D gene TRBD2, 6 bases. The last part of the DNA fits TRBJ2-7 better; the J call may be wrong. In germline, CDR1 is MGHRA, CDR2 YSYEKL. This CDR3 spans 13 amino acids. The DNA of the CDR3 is TGCGCCAGCAGCCAAGCCGGAGGGCTCGAGCAGTACTTC. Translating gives CASSQAGGLEQYF.

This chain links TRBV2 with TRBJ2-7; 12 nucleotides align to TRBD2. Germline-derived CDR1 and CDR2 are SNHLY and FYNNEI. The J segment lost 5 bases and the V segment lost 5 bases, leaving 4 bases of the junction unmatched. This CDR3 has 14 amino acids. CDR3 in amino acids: CASSQTSGGDEQYF. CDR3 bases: TGTGCCAGCAGTCAGACTAGCGGGGGTGACGAGCAGTACTTC. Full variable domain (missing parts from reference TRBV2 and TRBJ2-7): EPEVTQTPSHQVTQMGQEVILRCVPISNHLYFYWYRQILGQKVEFLVSFYNNEISEKSEIFDDQFSVERPDGSNFTLKIRSTKLEDSAMYFCASSQTSGGDEQYFGPGTRLTVT.

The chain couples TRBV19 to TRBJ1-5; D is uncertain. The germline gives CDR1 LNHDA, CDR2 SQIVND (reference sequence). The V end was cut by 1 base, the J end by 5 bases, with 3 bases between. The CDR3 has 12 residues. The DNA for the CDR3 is TGTGCCAGTAGTATAGCCGATCAGCCCCAGCATTTT. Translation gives CASSIADQPQHF.

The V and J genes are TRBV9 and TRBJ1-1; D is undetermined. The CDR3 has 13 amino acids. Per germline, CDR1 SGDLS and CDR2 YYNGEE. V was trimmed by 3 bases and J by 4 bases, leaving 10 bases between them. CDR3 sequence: CASSASGSTEAFF. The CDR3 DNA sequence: TGTGCCAGCAGCGCGTCGGGGAGCACTGAAGCTTTCTTT.

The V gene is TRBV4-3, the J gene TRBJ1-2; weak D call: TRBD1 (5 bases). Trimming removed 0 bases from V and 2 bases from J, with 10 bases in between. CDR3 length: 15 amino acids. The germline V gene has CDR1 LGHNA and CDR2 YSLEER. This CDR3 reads CASSQDRADNYGYTF. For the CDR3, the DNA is TGCGCCAGCAGCCAAGACAGGGCCGACAACTATGGCTACACCTTC.

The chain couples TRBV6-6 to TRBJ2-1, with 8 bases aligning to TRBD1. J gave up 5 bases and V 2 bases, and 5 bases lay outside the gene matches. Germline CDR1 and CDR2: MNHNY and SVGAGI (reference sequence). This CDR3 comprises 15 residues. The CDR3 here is CASSYRGTGNNEQFF. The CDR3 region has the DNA TGTGCCAGCAGTTACAGGGGGACAGGCAACAATGAGCAGTTCTTC.

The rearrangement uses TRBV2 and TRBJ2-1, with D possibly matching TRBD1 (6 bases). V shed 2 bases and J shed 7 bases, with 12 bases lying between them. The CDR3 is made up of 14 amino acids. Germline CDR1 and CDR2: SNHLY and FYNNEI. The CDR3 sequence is CASSETRQGNEQFF. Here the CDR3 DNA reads TGTGCCAGCAGTGAAACCCGCCAGGGGAATGAGCAGTTCTTC.

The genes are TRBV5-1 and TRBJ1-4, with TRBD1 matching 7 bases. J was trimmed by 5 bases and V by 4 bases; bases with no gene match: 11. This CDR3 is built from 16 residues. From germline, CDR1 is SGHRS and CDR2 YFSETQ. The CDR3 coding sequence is TGCGCCAGCAGCGCCCAGACAGGGCGAGAAAATGAAAAACTGTTTTTT. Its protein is CASSAQTGRENEKLFF.

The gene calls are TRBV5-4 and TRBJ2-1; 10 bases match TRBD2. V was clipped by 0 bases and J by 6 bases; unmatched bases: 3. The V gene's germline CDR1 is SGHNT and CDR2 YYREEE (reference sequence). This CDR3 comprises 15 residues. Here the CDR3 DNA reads TGTGCCAGCAGCTTGGGGTCTAGCGGGAGCAATGAGCAGTTCTTC. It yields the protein CASSLGSSGSNEQFF.

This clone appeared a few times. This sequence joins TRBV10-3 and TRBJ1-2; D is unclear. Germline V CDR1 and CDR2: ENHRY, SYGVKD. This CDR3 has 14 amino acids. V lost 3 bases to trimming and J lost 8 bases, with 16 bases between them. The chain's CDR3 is CAISDSVQSKGYTF. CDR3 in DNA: TGTGCCATCAGTGATTCGGTCCAAAGTAAAGGCTACACCTTC.

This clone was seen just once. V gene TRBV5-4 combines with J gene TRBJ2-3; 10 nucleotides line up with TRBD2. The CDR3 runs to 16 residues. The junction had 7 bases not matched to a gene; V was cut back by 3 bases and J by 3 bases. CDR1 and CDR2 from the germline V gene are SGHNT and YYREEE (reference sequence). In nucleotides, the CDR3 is TGTGCCAGCAGCTCCGGACTAGCGGAGGGGACAGATACGCAGTATTTT. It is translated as CASSSGLAEGTDTQYF.

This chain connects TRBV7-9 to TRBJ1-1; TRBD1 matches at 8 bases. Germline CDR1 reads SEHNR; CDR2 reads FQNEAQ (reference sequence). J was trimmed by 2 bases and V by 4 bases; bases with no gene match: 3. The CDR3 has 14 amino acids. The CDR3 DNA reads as TGTGCCAGCAGCTCGACAGGGGCCAACACTGAAGCTTTCTTT. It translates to CASSSTGANTEAFF.

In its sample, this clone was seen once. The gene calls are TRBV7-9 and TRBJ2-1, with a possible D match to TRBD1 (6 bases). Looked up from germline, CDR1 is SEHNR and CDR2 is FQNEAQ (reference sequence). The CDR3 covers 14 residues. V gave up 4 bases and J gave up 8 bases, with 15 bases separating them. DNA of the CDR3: TGTGCCAGCAGCTACAGGGTAGTAACGGATGAGCAGTTCTTC. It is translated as CASSYRVVTDEQFF.